These 30 T cell receptor beta chains were sequenced from one sample in a study of shared clonotypes between healthy human individuals. The assay was immunoSEQ multiplex PCR, and TCRdb's table has in-frame clones only and misses some. The table shows about 2,100,000 clones, with roughly 91% occurring only once. Naive CD8 isolation took CD45RO-negative cells positively selected for CCR7 and excluded terminally differentiated effector memory CD45RA+ cells. Sequenced sample: naive CD8+ T cells from PBMCs. These receptors all stem from a man aged 18-30 years in good health. Some clones in this sample may be carry-over from other donors' samples.

The chain carries TRBV7-9 and TRBJ2-7; TRBD1 agrees at 7 bases. From germline, CDR1 is SEHNR and CDR2 FQNEAQ (reference sequence). This CDR3 has 13 residues. With V trimmed by 5 bases and J by 6 bases, 7 bases remained unmatched. CDR3 in amino acids: CASSRPGQFEQYF. The CDR3 nucleotides are TGTGCCAGCAGCCGACCGGGACAGTTCGAGCAGTACTTC.

This clone is a singleton in its sample. The rearrangement uses TRBV7-6 and TRBJ2-7; D is ambiguous. Trimming stripped 5 bases from V and 6 bases from J, with 14 bases between. The germline CDR1 and CDR2 sequences are SGHVS and FNYEAQ. The CDR3 runs 13 residues. The CDR3 sequence is CASSTVGSPEQYF. CDR3 nucleotides: TGTGCCAGCAGCACAGTGGGCAGCCCCGAGCAGTACTTC.

Regarding this clone: One end of the junction does not line up with germline, which may come from a read error. The V and J genes are TRBV27 and TRBJ2-7, with TRBD2 matching over 8 bases. The CDR3 is made up of 13 amino acids. Germline V gene data show CDR1 as MNHEY and CDR2 as SMNVEV (reference sequence). The CDR3 protein is CASSFGPAGAPSF. The CDR3 region has the DNA TGTGCCAGCAGTTTCGGACCAGCGGGAGCGCCATCCTTC.

The V gene is TRBV27, the J gene TRBJ1-2; a weak D match, TRBD1 (6 bases). CDR3 size: 15 residues. V was trimmed by 0 bases and J by 5 bases, leaving 13 bases between them. CDR1 and CDR2 (germline): MNHEY, SMNVEV (reference sequence). In DNA form, the CDR3 reads TGTGCCAGCAGTTTATCGAAATCAGGGGCTTATGGCTACACCTTC. Translating gives CASSLSKSGAYGYTF.

This clone was found once. V and J are TRBV6-1 and TRBJ2-7, with TRBD2 identical over 9 bases. The CDR3 covers 15 residues. Germline CDR1 and CDR2: MNHNS and SASEGT. Trimming removed 4 bases from V and 2 bases from J; junction bases left unmatched: 6. The CDR3 loop is CASSARLAVAYEQYF. For the CDR3, the DNA is TGTGCCAGCAGTGCAAGACTAGCGGTGGCCTACGAGCAGTACTTC.

The chain links TRBV9 to TRBJ2-2; D gene unclear. CDR1 and CDR2 from the germline V gene are SGDLS and YYNGEE. With 1 base removed from V and 6 bases from J, the gap between germline ends came to 4 bases. This CDR3 region has 12 residues. In DNA form, the CDR3 reads TGTGCCAGCAGCGTATATTCCGGGGAGCTGTTTTTT. It codes for CASSVYSGELFF.

The chain joins TRBV9 to TRBJ1-3, with a tentative D call TRBD1 (5 bases). This CDR3 contains 13 residues. Trimming removed 3 bases at V and 5 bases at J, with 9 bases between. Germline lookup yields CDR1 SGDLS and CDR2 YYNGEE. This chain's CDR3 is CASSGDARNTIYF. DNA of the CDR3: TGTGCCAGCAGCGGGGACGCCAGAAACACCATATATTTT.

The rearrangement uses TRBV4-2 and TRBJ2-3, with D unresolved. In germline, CDR1 is LGHNA, CDR2 YNFKEQ. V was trimmed by 0 bases and J by 0 bases, leaving 7 bases between them. There are 15 residues in the CDR3. DNA of the CDR3: TGTGCCAGCAGCCAAGAATTCCAGAGCACAGATACGCAGTATTTT. Its protein is CASSQEFQSTDTQYF.

This clone was counted between two and nine times. V and J are TRBV7-9 and TRBJ1-4; no firm D call. From germline, CDR1 is SEHNR and CDR2 FQNEAQ (reference sequence). This CDR3 contains 14 residues. Trimming removed 1 base from V and 4 bases from J, with 7 bases in between. CDR3 sequence: CASSLVAGNEKLFF. For the CDR3, the DNA is TGTGCCAGCAGCTTAGTGGCGGGTAATGAAAAACTGTTTTTT.

With respect to this clone: Distinct nucleotide sequences in the sample also encode this CDR3. The chain uses TRBV11-2 and TRBJ1-2; TRBD1 matches 8 bases. The CDR3 spans 15 residues. With 4 bases clipped from V and 2 bases from J, the junction kept 6 bases outside the gene matches. CDR1 and CDR2 (germline): SGHAT, FQNNGV. CDR3 residues: CASSSRQGRNYGYTF. As DNA, the CDR3 is TGTGCCAGCAGCTCTCGACAGGGGCGAAACTATGGCTACACCTTC.

Remarks on this clone: The same CDR3 arises from other DNA sequences in this sample as well. The genes are TRBV30 and TRBJ2-7, with unresolved D. The V gene lost 4 bases and the J gene lost 4 bases, with 8 bases spanning the gap. Per germline, CDR1 GTSNPN and CDR2 SVGIG (reference sequence). This CDR3 comprises 11 residues. This CDR3 reads CAWTDSYEQYF. DNA of the CDR3: TGTGCCTGGACAGACTCTTACGAGCAGTACTTC. The whole variable domain, remainder taken from reference TRBV30 and TRBJ2-7, is SQTIHQWPATLVQPVGSPLSLECTVEGTSNPNLYWYRQAAGRGLQLLFYSVGIGQISSEVPQNLSASRPQDRQFILSSKKLLLSDSGFYLCAWTDSYEQYFGPGTRLTVT.

This clone occurred once. V gene TRBV4-3 combines with J gene TRBJ2-1; D is unresolved. CDR1 is LGHNA and CDR2 is YSLEER in the germline V gene. The CDR3 totals 14 residues. Trimming removed 1 base from V and 5 bases from J, with 9 bases in between. The CDR3 protein is CASSQGIGHNEQFF. DNA of the CDR3: TGCGCCAGCAGCCAAGGGATAGGCCACAATGAGCAGTTCTTC.

V gene TRBV7-8 combines with J gene TRBJ2-7; D is ambiguous. V was clipped by 1 base and J by 2 bases, with 9 bases between them. CDR1 is SGHVS and CDR2 is FQNEAQ in the germline V gene. CDR3 length: 14 residues. The CDR3 region has the DNA TGTGCCAGCAGCTTAGGTGGCCTCCCCTACGAGCAGTACTTC. Translation: CASSLGGLPYEQYF.

This chain uses TRBV6-5 with TRBJ1-2, with 7 bases that match TRBD1. CDR3 length equals 15 residues. The V gene's germline CDR1 is MNHEY and CDR2 SVGAGI. Trimming removed 0 bases from V and 3 bases from J; junction bases left unmatched: 4. Here the CDR3 reads CASSYSTGLHYGYTF. In DNA form, the CDR3 reads TGTGCCAGCAGTTACTCGACAGGGCTTCACTATGGCTACACCTTC.

As for this clone: The sample carries other DNA sequences with the same CDR3. This chain links TRBV19 with TRBJ2-7, with D tentatively TRBD1 (5 bases). The germline V gene has CDR1 LNHDA and CDR2 SQIVND (reference sequence). Trimming pared 5 bases from V and 2 bases from J, leaving 10 bases between. This CDR3 is 13 amino acids long. CDR3 sequence (DNA): TGTGCCAGTAGTCCAGGGTCCACCTACGAGCAGTACTTC. As protein: CASSPGSTYEQYF.

This clone was detected only a few times. The chain is built from TRBV11-2 and TRBJ1-1, with D unclear. V was clipped by 5 bases and J by 1 base, with 8 bases between them. The CDR3 runs to 13 residues. Germline V lookup: CDR1 SGHAT, CDR2 FQNNGV. In DNA form, the CDR3 reads TGTGCCAGCAGCCGTGTGGAGAACACTGAAGCTTTCTTT. This codes for CASSRVENTEAFF. Based on the CDR3 plus reference TRBV11-2 and TRBJ1-1, the full variable domain is EAGVAQSPRYKIIEKRQSVAFWCNPISGHATLYWYQQILGQGPKLLIQFQNNGVVDDSQLPKDRFSAERLKGVDSTLKIQPAKLEDSAVYLCASSRVENTEAFFGQGTRLTVV.

The rearrangement links TRBV25-1 to TRBJ2-2, with D uncertain. The CDR3 extends over 10 amino acids. Germline V gives CDR1 MGHDK, CDR2 SYGVNS. V was clipped by 7 bases and J by 10 bases, with 7 bases between them. DNA of the CDR3: TGTGCCAGCAAGGGTCCGGAGCTGTTTTTT. Translated: CASKGPELFF.

The V and J genes are TRBV10-1 and TRBJ2-1; no clear D. The V and J ends lost 0 bases and 4 bases respectively, with 10 bases between them. This CDR3 is 15 amino acids long. Germline-derived CDR1 and CDR2 are WNHNN and SYGVQD (reference sequence). The CDR3 reads CASSESISRYNEQFF. CDR3 in DNA: TGCGCCAGCAGTGAGTCGATTTCCAGATACAATGAGCAGTTCTTC.

This clone was picked up one time. CDR3 nucleotides: TGCGCCAGCAGCACGGGACGCTTCTACGAGCAGTACTTC. Protein: CASSTGRFYEQYF. The rearrangement links TRBV5-1 to TRBJ2-7; D is possibly TRBD1 or TRBD2 (5 bases each). Germline lookup yields CDR1 SGHRS and CDR2 YFSETQ. The V gene lost 4 bases and the J gene lost 3 bases, with 11 bases spanning the gap. CDR3 length equals 13 residues.

This clone was recorded a few times. Other DNA sequences in the sample encode the same CDR3. The rearrangement joins TRBV28 to TRBJ1-1; D gene unclear. There are 12 residues in the CDR3. Germline-derived CDR1 and CDR2 are MDHEN and SYDVKM. Trimming cost V 3 bases and J 4 bases, with 6 bases left between them. This CDR3 reads CASSLGFTEAFF. The CDR3 bases are TGTGCCAGCAGTTTGGGGTTCACTGAAGCTTTCTTT.

The rearrangement links TRBV7-3 to TRBJ2-3; D unclear. V was shortened by 4 bases and J by 3 bases, with 14 bases between the two germline ends. This CDR3 is 15 amino acids long. Germline loops: CDR1 SGHTA, CDR2 FQGTGA. CDR3 in amino acids: CASSSSGAVTDTQYF. The DNA for the CDR3 is TGTGCCAGCAGCTCATCGGGCGCCGTTACAGATACGCAGTATTTT.

The chain joins TRBV27 to TRBJ2-7; TRBD1 is a possible D gene (5 bases). The germline CDR1 and CDR2 sequences are MNHEY and SMNVEV (reference sequence). The CDR3 is made up of 14 amino acids. Trimming stripped 5 bases from V and 2 bases from J, with 13 bases between. CDR3: CASSVSRGAYEQYF. As DNA, the CDR3 is TGTGCCAGCAGTGTGTCTAGGGGCGCCTACGAGCAGTACTTC.

This sequence joins TRBV4-1 and TRBJ1-1, with D uncertain. V gave up 1 base and J gave up 8 bases, with 14 bases separating them. The CDR3 has 14 residues. CDR1 and CDR2 from the germline V gene are MGHRA and YSYEKL. The CDR3 sequence: CASSQVPASVEAFF. The DNA of the CDR3 is TGCGCCAGCAGCCAAGTTCCGGCGTCAGTCGAAGCTTTCTTT.

The gene calls are TRBV4-1 and TRBJ2-7; a weak D match, TRBD2 (5 bases). From germline, CDR1 is MGHRA and CDR2 YSYEKL. V lost 2 bases and J lost 3, with 11 bases in between. This CDR3 is 14 amino acids long. The chain's CDR3 is CASSQPGIIYEQYF. CDR3 nucleotides: TGCGCCAGCAGCCAACCCGGGATAATCTACGAGCAGTACTTC.

The rearrangement joins TRBV4-3 to TRBJ2-7; D remains ambiguous. Trimming took off 0 bases at V and 1 base at J, with 7 bases between the two ends. The CDR3 is made up of 14 amino acids. CDR1 is LGHNA and CDR2 is YSLEER in the germline V gene. CDR3 sequence (DNA): TGCGCCAGCAGCCAAGAAGACGGATCCTACGAGCAGTACTTC. It yields the protein CASSQEDGSYEQYF.

The chain carries TRBV27 and TRBJ2-1, with TRBD2 matching 11 bases. V was clipped by 1 base and J by 7 bases; unmatched bases: 3. The length of the CDR3 is 15 residues. Germline lookup yields CDR1 MNHEY and CDR2 SMNVEV (reference sequence). CDR3: CASSLLAGGMNEQFF. Written as DNA, the CDR3 is TGTGCCAGCAGTTTATTAGCGGGAGGGATGAATGAGCAGTTCTTC.

A remark on this clone: Different DNA sequences within this sample yield the same CDR3. The CDR3, as DNA: TGTGCCAGCAGCTTAGCGCGGGAGACCCAGTACTTC. This translates into CASSLARETQYF. J is TRBJ2-5 and V is TRBV7-9; no clear D gene. The CDR3 length is 12 residues. The germline gives CDR1 SEHNR, CDR2 FQNEAQ (reference sequence). Deletions cut 0 bases from V and 5 bases from J, with 4 bases between. The full variable domain, in which reference TRBV7-9 and TRBJ2-5 provide the parts outside the CDR3, is DTGVSQNPRHKITKRGQNVTFRCDPISEHNRLYWYRQTLGQGPEFLTYFQNEAQLEKSRLLSDRFSAERPKGSFSTLEIQRTEQGDSAMYLCASSLARETQYFGPGTRLLVL.

The chain is built from TRBV9 and TRBJ1-2, with TRBD1 matching 7 bases. This CDR3 spans 15 amino acids. The V gene end was trimmed by 3 bases and the J gene end by 3 bases; junction bases not matched to a gene: 8. CDR1 and CDR2 (germline): SGDLS, YYNGEE. As DNA, the CDR3 is TGTGCCAGCAGCGCTGGGGACAGTCCTCACTATGGCTACACCTTC. As protein: CASSAGDSPHYGYTF.

The chain is built from TRBV15 and TRBJ2-1, with TRBD1 identical over 11 bases. In germline, CDR1 is LNHNV, CDR2 YYDKDF (reference sequence). There are 16 residues in the CDR3. V was pared by 1 base and J by 6 bases, with 5 bases of the junction left unmatched. The CDR3 reads CATSRGVGTGGNEQFF. The CDR3, as DNA: TGTGCCACCAGCAGAGGTGTGGGGACAGGGGGCAATGAGCAGTTCTTC.

This rearrangement joins TRBV9 to TRBJ2-7; unclear D gene. The germline V gene encodes CDR1 SGDLS and CDR2 YYNGEE. The CDR3 is made up of 15 amino acids. V was pared by 0 bases and J by 2 bases, with 12 bases between. CDR3 loop: CASSVGASPTYEQYF. The DNA for the CDR3 is TGTGCCAGCAGCGTAGGGGCCAGTCCTACCTACGAGCAGTACTTC.